The clone carrying this T cell receptor beta chain appeared many times. This entry belongs to a study of T-cell reconstitution after alpha-beta-depleted transplantation in children. The CDR3 length is 16 residues. During its preparation, the TCRbeta library received unique molecular identifiers. From the PCR reads, TCRdb called clonotypes with MiXCR, one entry per CDR3 protein. The repertoire has 150,000 to 200,000 distinct CDR3 sequences, approximately 12% of them found once; the top ten carry under 15%. This TCR was sampled from a boy aged 2-9 years with acute myeloid leukemia, due to receive a stem cell transplant. This sequence joins TRBV21-1 and TRBJ2-7; the DNA was not used to check the table's D call, TRBD2. TRBV21-1 has pseudogene status. This sample comprised PBMCs, obtained before TCRalphabeta/CD19-depleted stem cell transplant. For the CDR3, the DNA is TGTGCCAGTAGGAGAACAATAATAAAGCAGGGAGGCGAGCAGTACGTC. Translation gives CASRRTIIKQGGEQYV.